This TCR beta chain was captured in a study of Ad26.COV2.S vaccination and SARS-CoV-2 variants (dated by TCRdb to the early 2020s). At the level of the whole study: Donors in the vaccine arm were drawn from COV1001, a multicentre, randomized, double-blind, placebo-controlled phase I-IIa trial testing Ad26.COV2.S in healthy adults. Blinding of investigators to trial group allocation was maintained during experiments and outcome assessment. A total of about 30 samples were included in the TCR-sequenced set, comprising 19 Ad26.COV2.S vaccine recipients, 5 placebo recipients and 8 SARS-CoV-2 convalescent individuals. Ad26.COV2.S was administered intramuscularly at 5 x 10^10 or 1 x 10^11 viral particles, either as a single shot or as two shots given 56 days apart. The specificity and breadth of SARS-CoV-2-reactive T cell receptors after Ad26.COV2.S vaccination were assessed by TCRbeta repertoire sequencing. Participants in the trial were split at random into five groups of five each, receiving low-dose or high-dose Ad26.COV2.S once or twice, or else placebo on both occasions.

For this clone: Its antigen target is currently unknown. No quality values exist for individual bases; no much larger clone is one base distant.

From the cysteine up to the phenylalanine, the CDR3 has a length of 15 residues. Left in the record is the CDR3 DNA by itself, 45 bases read in frame from the first base. From a lookup of the germline V gene, CDR1 and CDR2 are SGHVS and FQNEAQ. After removal of 5 bases from V and 6 bases from J, the junction retains 9 bases not matched to a gene. What the treatment or condition label conveys for this sample: some 20 received Ad26.COV2.S at low or high dose, single or two shots; about 5 received placebo; per-sample allocation not given. For vaccine and placebo recipients, the sequenced repertoires came from samples collected on day 63 after the first injection. In Cohort 1b, about 27 adults aged 18-55 years were enrolled at a single site in Boston, USA, between 29 July and 7 August 2020. Ad26.COV2.S was a replication-incompetent adenovirus type 26 vector expressing a prefusion-stabilized SARS-CoV-2 spike protein from the original Wuhan strain.

TCRbeta CDR3 regions were sequenced with the immunoSEQ Assay. After extraction, genomic DNA underwent amplification by bias-controlled multiplex PCR, followed by high-throughput sequencing. The study's own analysis went as follows. To quantify the absolute abundance of each unique TCRbeta CDR3 region, sequences were collapsed and filtered. Usable DNA was measured by amplifying reference genes present in all nucleated cells, and TCRbeta template counts were normalized to that usable DNA to estimate T cell fraction. Repertoire TCRs were annotated as SARS-CoV-2-specific when V gene, CDR3 amino acid sequence and J gene were exactly matched to a known reactive TCR set. The reference SARS-CoV-2 TCR set came from MIRA and was filtered for enrichment in COVID-19-positive ImmuneCODE repertoires, removing public or cross-reactive TCRs. Using the MIRA antigens, annotated TCRs were further analysed by specific ORF or by position within an ORF. Breadth was defined as the number of annotated unique rearrangements divided by the total number of unique productive rearrangements, and depth was defined as the summed frequency of the annotated unique rearrangements. Two-sided Wilcoxon rank-sum tests were applied when comparing TCR breadth between groups. Sourced from immuneACCESS, this table was stored by TCRdb with only in-frame sequences that have V and J called. A share of the clones is absent; for the studies checked, an unresolved V gene accounts for under half, and the remainder has no known explanation. The DNA was the basis for D and trimming; V, J and clone size are from that table. The sample records roughly 300,000 clones, 86% of which are singletons. In total, the top ten clones hold approximately 12% of the sample.

What the research found in general, with its limitations: Substantial breadth of spike-specific CD8+ and CD4+ T cell responses was reported after vaccination. Vaccine and placebo recipients had comparable non-spike TCR breadth, which fits with the vaccine containing only spike. The study lacked the statistical power to compare responses across vaccine doses or regimens. It was noted by the authors that total T cell responses may have been underestimated by the TCR breadth and depth analyses. Higher spike-specific TCR breadth was observed in Ad26.COV2.S recipients than in placebo recipients (P = 0.0014).

The chain employs TRBV7-8 and TRBJ1-2; TRBD1 fits 10 bases in the junction. Sequencing used peripheral blood, obtained in a trial of Ad26.COV2.S vaccine versus placebo. The sequence was collected from a person between 18 and 65 years old who received the Ad26.COV2.S COVID-19 vaccine or a placebo. The CDR3 here reads CASSALDRGENGYTF. In nucleotide form, the sequence is TGTGCCAGCAGCGCCTTGGACAGGGGGGAGAATGGCTACACCTTC.